The clone carrying this TCR beta chain was found once. The data were produced by immunoSEQ multiplex PCR, yet TCRdb's version contains in-frame clones alone and is incomplete. The sample holds roughly 890,000 clones; approximately 92% are singletons and the top ten take less than 25%. V shed 2 bases and J 2 bases; nucleotides not matched to a gene: 3. The CDR3 is 14 residues long. Germline CDR1 SGHAT, CDR2 FQNNGV. This entry belongs to a study of shared clonotypes between healthy human individuals. CD8 cells regarded as naive lacked CD45RO, were positively chosen for CCR7, and omitted terminally differentiated effector memory CD45RA+ cells.

The source is a man younger than 45 in good health. The sample consisted of naive CD8+ T cells sorted from blood. This chain connects TRBV11-2 to TRBJ2-7; the match to TRBD2 covers 7 bases. Here the CDR3 DNA reads TGTGCCAGCAGCTTACAGCTAGCGGCCTACGAGCAGTACTTC. Encoded protein: CASSLQLAAYEQYF.